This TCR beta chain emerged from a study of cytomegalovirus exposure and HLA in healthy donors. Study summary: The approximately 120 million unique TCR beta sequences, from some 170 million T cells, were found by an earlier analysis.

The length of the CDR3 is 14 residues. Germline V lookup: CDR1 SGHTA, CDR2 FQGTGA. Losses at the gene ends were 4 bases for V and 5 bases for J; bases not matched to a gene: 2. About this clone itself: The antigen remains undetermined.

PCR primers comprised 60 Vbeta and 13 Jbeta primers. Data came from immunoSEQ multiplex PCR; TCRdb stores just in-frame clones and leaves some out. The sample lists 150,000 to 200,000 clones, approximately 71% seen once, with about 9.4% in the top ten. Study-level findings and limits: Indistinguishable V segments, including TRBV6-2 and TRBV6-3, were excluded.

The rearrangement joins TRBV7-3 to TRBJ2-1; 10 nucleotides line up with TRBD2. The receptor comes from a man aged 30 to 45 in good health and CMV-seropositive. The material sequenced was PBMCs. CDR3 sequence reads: CASSYLAGDNEQFF. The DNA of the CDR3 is TGTGCCAGCAGCTACCTAGCGGGGGACAATGAGCAGTTCTTC.